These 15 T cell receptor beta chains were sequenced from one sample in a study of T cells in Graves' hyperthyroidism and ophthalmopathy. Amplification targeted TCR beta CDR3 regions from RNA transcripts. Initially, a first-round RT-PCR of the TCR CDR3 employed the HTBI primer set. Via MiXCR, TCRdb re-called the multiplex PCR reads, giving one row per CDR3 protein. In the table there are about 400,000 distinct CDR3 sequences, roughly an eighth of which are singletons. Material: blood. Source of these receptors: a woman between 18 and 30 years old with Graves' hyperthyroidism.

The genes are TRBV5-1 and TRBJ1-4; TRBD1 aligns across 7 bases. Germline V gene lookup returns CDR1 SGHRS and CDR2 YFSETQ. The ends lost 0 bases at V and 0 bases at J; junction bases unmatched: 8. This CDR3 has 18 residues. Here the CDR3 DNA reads TGCGCCAGCAGCTTGGGACAGGGAGGGGCTACAACTAATGAAAAACTGTTTTTT. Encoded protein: CASSLGQGGATTNEKLFF.

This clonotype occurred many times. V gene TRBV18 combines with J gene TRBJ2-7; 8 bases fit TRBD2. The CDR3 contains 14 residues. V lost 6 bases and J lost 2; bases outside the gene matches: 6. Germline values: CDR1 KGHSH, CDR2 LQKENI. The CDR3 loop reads CASSRGAGTYEQYF. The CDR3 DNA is TGTGCCAGCTCGCGGGGGGCAGGGACCTACGAGCAGTACTTC.

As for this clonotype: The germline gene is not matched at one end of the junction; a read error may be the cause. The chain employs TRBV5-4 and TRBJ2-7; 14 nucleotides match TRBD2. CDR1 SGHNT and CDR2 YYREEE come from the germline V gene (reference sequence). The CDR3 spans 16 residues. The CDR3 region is CASSGGLAGVTYEQCF. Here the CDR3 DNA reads TGTGCCAGCAGCGGGGGACTAGCGGGAGTAACCTACGAGCAGTGCTTC.

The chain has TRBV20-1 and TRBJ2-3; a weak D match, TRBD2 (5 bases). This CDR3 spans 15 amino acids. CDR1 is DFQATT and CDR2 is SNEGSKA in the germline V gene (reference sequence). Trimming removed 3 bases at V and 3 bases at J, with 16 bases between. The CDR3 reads CSASRSNGITDTQYF. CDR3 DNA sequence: TGCAGTGCTAGTCGGAGTAACGGGATTACAGATACGCAGTATTTT.

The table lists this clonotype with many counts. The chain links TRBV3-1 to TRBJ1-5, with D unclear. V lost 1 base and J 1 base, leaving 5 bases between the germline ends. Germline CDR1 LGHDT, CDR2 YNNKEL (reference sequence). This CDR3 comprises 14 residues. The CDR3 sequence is CASSQVGSNQPQHF. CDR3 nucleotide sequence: TGTGCCAGCAGCCAAGTGGGCAGCAATCAGCCCCAGCATTTT.

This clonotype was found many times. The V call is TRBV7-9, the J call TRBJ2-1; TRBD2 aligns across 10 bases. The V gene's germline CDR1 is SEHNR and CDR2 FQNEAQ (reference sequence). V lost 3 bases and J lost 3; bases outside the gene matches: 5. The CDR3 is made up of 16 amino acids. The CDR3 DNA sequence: TGTGCCAGCAGCTTCCCCACTAGCGGGGACTACAATGAGCAGTTCTTC. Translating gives CASSFPTSGDYNEQFF.

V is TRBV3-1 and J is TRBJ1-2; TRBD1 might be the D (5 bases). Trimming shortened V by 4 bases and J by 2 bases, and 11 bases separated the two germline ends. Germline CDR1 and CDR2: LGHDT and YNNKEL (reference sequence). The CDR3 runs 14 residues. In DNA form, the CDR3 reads TGTGCCAGCAGCCTCCGGGACGTCAACTATGGCTACACCTTC. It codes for CASSLRDVNYGYTF.

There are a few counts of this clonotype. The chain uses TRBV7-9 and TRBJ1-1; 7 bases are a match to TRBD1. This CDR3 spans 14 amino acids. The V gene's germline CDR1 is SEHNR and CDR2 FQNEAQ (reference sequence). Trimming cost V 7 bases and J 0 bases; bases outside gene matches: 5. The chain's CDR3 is CASTGDRVNTEAFF. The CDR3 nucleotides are TGTGCCAGCACCGGTGACAGGGTGAACACTGAAGCTTTCTTT.

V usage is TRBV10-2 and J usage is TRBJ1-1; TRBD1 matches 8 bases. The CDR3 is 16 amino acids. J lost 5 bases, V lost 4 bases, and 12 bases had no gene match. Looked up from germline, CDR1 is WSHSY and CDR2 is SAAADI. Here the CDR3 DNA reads TGCGCCAGCAGTGCAAAAGGACAGGGATTAAGGACTGAAGCTTTCTTT. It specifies CASSAKGQGLRTEAFF.

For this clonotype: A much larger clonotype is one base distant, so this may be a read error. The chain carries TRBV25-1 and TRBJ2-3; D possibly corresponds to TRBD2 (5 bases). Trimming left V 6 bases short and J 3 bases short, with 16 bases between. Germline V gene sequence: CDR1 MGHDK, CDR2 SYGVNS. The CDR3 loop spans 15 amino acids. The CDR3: CASSLLGAVTDTQYF. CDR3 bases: TGTGCCAGCAGCCTACTAGGAGCGGTGACAGATACGCAGTATTTT.

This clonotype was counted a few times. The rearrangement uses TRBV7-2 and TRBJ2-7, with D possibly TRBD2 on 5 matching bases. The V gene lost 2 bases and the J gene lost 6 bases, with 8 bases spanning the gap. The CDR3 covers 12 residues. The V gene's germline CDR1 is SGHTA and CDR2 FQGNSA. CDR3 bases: TGTGCCAGCAGCTTAACTAGGGCCGAGCAGTACTTC. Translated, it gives CASSLTRAEQYF.

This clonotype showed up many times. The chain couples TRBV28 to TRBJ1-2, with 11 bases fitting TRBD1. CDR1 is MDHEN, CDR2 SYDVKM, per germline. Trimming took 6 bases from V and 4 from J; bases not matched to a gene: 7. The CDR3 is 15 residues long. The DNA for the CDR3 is TGTGCCAGCAGACCACCGGGACAGGGGGGCTATGGCTACACCTTC. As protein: CASRPPGQGGYGYTF.

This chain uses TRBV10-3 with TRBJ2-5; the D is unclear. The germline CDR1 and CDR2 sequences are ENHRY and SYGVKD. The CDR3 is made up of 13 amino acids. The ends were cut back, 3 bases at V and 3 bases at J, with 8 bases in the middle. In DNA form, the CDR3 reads TGTGCCATCAGTGACTCGATGAAAGAGACCCAGTACTTC. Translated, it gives CAISDSMKETQYF.

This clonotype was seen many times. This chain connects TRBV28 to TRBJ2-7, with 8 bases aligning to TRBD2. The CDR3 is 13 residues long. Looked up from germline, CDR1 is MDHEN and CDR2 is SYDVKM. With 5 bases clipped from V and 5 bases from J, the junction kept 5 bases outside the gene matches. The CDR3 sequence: CASSPGGGDEQYF. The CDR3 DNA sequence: TGTGCCAGCAGTCCCGGGGGGGGAGACGAGCAGTACTTC. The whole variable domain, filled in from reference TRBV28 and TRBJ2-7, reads DVKVTQSSRYLVKRTGEKVFLECVQDMDHENMFWYRQDPGLGLRLIYFSYDVKMKEKGDIPEGYSVSREKKERFSLILESASTNQTSMYLCASSPGGGDEQYFGPGTRLTVT.

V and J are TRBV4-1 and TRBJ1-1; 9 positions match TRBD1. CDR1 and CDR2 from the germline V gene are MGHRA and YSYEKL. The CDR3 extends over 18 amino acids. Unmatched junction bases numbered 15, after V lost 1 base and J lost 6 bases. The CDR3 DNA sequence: TGCGCCAGCAGCCAAGGACTCGGACAGGGGAGGTCAGGGGCTGAAGCTTTCTTT. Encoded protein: CASSQGLGQGRSGAEAFF.